The 7 T cell receptor beta chains below all came from one sample that was sequenced in a study of cytomegalovirus exposure and HLA in healthy donors (TCRdb year 2017). The library was generated by the immunoSEQ multiplex PCR assay. The multiplex PCR relied on a mix of 60 forward primers for TCR Vbeta segments and 13 reverse primers for TCR Jbeta segments. The immuneACCESS repertoire file appears here via TCRdb, limited to in-frame rearrangements. These files lack a portion of the clones; in checked studies, under half of the deficit traces to unresolved V genes, and the cause of the others is not known. For this sample the table gives approximately 140,000 clones, of which about 85% were detected only once. The biggest ten clones account for roughly 1.7% of the sample. The sample comprised PBMCs. These receptors all come from a boy aged 5-17 years in good health and CMV-seronegative.

V gene TRBV7-2 combines with J gene TRBJ2-7, with 8 bases fitting TRBD1. The length of the CDR3 is 13 residues. J was trimmed by 6 bases and V by 5 bases; bases with no gene match: 6. Germline lookup yields CDR1 SGHTA and CDR2 FQGNSA. As DNA, the CDR3 is TGTGCCAGCAGCGGCACCACAGGGGGCGAGCAGTACTTC. This sequence encodes CASSGTTGGEQYF.

The chain joins TRBV6-1 to TRBJ1-5, with 8 bases that match TRBD1. CDR1 MNHNS and CDR2 SASEGT come from the germline V gene. Trimming took 4 bases from V and 0 from J; bases not matched to a gene: 2. The CDR3 is 15 residues long. The CDR3 loop is CASSVDRGSNQPQHF. The CDR3 nucleotides are TGTGCCAGCAGTGTCGACAGGGGTAGCAATCAGCCCCAGCATTTT.

This clone has more than one count but fewer than ten. The chain employs TRBV15 and TRBJ1-4, with 11 bases identical to TRBD1. V lost 4 bases, J lost 7 bases, and 2 bases stayed unmatched. Germline-derived CDR1 and CDR2 are LNHNV and YYDKDF (reference sequence). The CDR3 sequence is 14 residues long. The CDR3 nucleotides read TGTGCCACCAGCATTGGACAGGGGGCTGAAAAACTGTTTTTT. Protein sequence: CATSIGQGAEKLFF.

The chain couples TRBV6-6 to TRBJ1-2; 9 bases line up with TRBD1. Germline V gene sequence: CDR1 MNHNY, CDR2 SVGAGI (reference sequence). J was trimmed by 6 bases and V by 5 bases; bases with no gene match: 7. The CDR3 is made up of 14 amino acids. In nucleotides, the CDR3 is TGTGCCAGCAGTCCGGACAGGGGAGGGAATGGCTACACCTTC. It yields the protein CASSPDRGGNGYTF.

The rearrangement joins TRBV4-3 to TRBJ2-2; D uncertain. Germline loops: CDR1 LGHNA, CDR2 YSLEER. The V gene lost 5 bases and the J gene lost 3 bases, with 10 bases spanning the gap. This CDR3 is 14 amino acids long. The CDR3 protein is CASSERGDTGELFF. In nucleotides, the CDR3 is TGCGCCAGCAGCGAGAGAGGCGACACCGGGGAGCTGTTTTTT.

The chain is built from TRBV15 and TRBJ2-1; tentative D call: TRBD2 (5 bases). Germline-derived CDR1 and CDR2 are LNHNV and YYDKDF (reference sequence). The CDR3 spans 15 residues. Trimming left V 1 base short and J 7 bases short, with 14 bases between. In DNA form, the CDR3 reads TGTGCCACCAGCAGAGGATCAGGACTCGGGAATGAGCAGTTCTTC. Translated, it gives CATSRGSGLGNEQFF.

The chain has TRBV7-2 and TRBJ2-2, with 9 bases lining up with TRBD2. The CDR3 totals 16 residues. J gave up 5 bases and V 6 bases, and 10 bases lay outside the gene matches. Germline V lookup: CDR1 SGHTA, CDR2 FQGNSA. The CDR3 region has the DNA TGTGCCAGCAGACAAGCGGGAGGAGGAGGGACCGGGGAGCTGTTTTTT. Translating it yields CASRQAGGGGTGELFF.